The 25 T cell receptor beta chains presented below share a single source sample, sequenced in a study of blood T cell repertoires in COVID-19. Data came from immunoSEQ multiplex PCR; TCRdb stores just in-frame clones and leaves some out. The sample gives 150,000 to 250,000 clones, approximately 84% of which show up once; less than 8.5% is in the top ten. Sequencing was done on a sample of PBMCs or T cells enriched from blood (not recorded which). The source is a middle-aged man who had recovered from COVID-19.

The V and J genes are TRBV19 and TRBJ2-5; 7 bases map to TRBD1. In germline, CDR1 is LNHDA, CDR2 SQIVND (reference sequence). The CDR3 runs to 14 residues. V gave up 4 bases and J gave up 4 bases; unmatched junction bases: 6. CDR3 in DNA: TGTGCCAGTAGTACAGGGGGAAGAAGAGAGACCCAGTACTTC. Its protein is CASSTGGRRETQYF.

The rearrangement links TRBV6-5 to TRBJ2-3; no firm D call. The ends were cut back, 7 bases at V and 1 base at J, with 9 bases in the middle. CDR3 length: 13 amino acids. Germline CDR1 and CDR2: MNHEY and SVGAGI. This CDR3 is CASTKQGTDTQYF. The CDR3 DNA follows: TGTGCCAGCACTAAGCAGGGCACAGATACGCAGTATTTT.

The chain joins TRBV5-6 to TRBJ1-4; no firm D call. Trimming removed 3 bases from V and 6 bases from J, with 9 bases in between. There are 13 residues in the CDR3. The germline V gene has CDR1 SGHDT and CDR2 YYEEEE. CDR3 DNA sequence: TGTGCCAGCAGCTGGGCCACAGATGAAAAACTGTTTTTT. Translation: CASSWATDEKLFF.

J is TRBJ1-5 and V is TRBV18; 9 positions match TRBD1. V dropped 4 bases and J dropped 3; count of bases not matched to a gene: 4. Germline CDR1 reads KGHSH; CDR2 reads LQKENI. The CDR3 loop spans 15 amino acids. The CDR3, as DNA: TGTGCCAGCTCACGGGGACAGGGAGACAATCAGCCCCAGCATTTT. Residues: CASSRGQGDNQPQHF.

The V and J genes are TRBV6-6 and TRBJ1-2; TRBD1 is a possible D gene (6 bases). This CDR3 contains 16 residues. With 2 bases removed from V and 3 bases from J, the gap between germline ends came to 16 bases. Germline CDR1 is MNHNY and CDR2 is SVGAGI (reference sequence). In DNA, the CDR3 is TGTGCCAGCAGTTACCGGGCACGGGGGGCGCACTATGGCTACACCTTC. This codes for CASSYRARGAHYGYTF.

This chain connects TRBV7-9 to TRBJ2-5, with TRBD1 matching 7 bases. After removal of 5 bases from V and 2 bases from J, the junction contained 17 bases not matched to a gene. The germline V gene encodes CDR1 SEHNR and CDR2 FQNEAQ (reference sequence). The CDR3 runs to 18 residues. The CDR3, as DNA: TGTGCCAGCAGCACCCCCCCGTCTTACGGGACAGATCAAGAGACCCAGTACTTC. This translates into CASSTPPSYGTDQETQYF.

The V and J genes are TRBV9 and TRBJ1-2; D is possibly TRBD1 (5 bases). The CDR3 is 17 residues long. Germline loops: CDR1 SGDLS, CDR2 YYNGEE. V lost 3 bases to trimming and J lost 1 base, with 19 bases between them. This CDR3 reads CASSGLSEGAINYGYTF. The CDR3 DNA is TGTGCCAGCAGCGGGCTTTCGGAAGGGGCGATTAACTATGGCTACACCTTC.

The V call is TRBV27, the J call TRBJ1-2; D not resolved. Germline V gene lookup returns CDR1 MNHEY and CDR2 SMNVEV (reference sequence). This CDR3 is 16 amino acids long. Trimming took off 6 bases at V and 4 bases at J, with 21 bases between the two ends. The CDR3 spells CASRGASRTLTYGYTF. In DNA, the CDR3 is TGTGCCAGCAGGGGAGCTTCACGAACTCTGACCTATGGCTACACCTTC.

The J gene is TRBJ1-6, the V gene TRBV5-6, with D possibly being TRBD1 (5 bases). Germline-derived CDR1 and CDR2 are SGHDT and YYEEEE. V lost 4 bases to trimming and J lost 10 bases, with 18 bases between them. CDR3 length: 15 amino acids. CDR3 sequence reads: CASSHQSGIRSPLHF. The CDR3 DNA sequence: TGTGCCAGCAGCCATCAATCAGGGATTCGGTCACCCCTCCACTTT.

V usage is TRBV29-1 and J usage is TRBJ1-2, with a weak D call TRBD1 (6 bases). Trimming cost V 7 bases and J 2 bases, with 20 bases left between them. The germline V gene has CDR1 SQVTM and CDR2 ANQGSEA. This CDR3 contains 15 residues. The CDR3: CSAIGQRTLNYGYTF. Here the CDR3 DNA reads TGCAGCGCTATTGGACAGCGAACTCTCAACTATGGCTACACCTTC.

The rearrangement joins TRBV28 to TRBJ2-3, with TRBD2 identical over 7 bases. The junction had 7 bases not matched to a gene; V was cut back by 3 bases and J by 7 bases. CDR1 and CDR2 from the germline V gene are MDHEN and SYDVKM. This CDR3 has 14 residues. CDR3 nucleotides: TGTGCCAGCAGTTTGACCCAGGGAGGGTATACGCAGTATTTT. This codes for CASSLTQGGYTQYF.

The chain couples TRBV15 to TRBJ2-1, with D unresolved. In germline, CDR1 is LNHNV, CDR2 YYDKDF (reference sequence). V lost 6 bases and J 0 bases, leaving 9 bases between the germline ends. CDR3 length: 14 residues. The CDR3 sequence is CATSPASSYNEQFF. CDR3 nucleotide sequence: TGTGCCACCAGTCCAGCGAGCTCCTACAATGAGCAGTTCTTC.

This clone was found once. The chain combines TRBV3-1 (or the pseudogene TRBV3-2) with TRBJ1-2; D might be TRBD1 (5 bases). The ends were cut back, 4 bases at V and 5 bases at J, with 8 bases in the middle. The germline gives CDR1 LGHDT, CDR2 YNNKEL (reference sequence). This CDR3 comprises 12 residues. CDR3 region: CASSPDRYGYTF. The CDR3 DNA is TGTGCCAGCAGCCCTGACAGATATGGCTACACCTTC.

The CDR3, as DNA: TGCGCCAGCAGGGAGGCGGCAACAAACGAGCAGTACTTC. Protein sequence: CASREAATNEQYF. The genes are TRBV10-2 and TRBJ2-7, with a tentative D call TRBD2 (5 bases). Germline CDR1 WSHSY, CDR2 SAAADI. The CDR3 runs to 13 residues. V lost 6 bases, J lost 5 bases, and 14 bases lay in between.

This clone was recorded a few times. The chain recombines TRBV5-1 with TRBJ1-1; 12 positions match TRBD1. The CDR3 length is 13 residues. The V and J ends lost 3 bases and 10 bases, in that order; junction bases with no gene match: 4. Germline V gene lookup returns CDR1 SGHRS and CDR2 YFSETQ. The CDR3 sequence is CASSSGTGGLAFF. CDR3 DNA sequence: TGCGCCAGCAGCTCCGGGACAGGGGGCTTAGCTTTCTTT.

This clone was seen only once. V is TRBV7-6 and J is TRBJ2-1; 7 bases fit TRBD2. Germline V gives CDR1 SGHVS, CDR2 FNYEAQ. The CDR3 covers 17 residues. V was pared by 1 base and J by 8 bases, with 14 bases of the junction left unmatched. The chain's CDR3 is CASSLGLASGVEDEQFF. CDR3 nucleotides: TGTGCCAGCAGCTTAGGTCTGGCTAGCGGTGTTGAAGATGAGCAGTTCTTC.

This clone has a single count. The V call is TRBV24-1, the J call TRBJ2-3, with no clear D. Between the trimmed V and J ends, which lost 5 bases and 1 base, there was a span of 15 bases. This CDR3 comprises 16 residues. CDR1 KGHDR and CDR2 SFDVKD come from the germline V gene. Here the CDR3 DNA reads TGTGCCACCAGTGGATCCCACCTAATAGGCACAGATACGCAGTATTTT. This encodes CATSGSHLIGTDTQYF.

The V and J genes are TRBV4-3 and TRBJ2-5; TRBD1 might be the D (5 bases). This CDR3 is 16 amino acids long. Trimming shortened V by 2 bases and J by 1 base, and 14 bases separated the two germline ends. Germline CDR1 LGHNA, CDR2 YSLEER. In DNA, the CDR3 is TGCGCCAGCAGCCAATTCGTGGACATATTCCAAGAGACCCAGTACTTC. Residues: CASSQFVDIFQETQYF.

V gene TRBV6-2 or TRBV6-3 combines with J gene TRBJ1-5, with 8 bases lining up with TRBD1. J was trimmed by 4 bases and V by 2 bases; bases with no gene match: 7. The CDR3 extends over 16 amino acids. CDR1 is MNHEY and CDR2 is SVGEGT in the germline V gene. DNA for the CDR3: TGTGCCAGCAGTTACCCCGGACAGGGCCGAAATCAGCCCCAGCATTTT. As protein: CASSYPGQGRNQPQHF.

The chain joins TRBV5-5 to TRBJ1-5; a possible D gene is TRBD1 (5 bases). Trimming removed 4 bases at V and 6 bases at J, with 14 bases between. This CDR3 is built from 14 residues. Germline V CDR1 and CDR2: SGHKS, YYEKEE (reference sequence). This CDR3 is CASSPGGGAQPQHF. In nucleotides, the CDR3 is TGTGCCAGCAGCCCCGGGGGAGGGGCTCAGCCCCAGCATTTT.

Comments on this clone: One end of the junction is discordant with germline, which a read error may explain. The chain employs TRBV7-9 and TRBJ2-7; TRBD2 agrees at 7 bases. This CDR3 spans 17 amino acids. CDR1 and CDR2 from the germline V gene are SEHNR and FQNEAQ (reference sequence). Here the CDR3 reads CASGLDYILGLSNEQYF. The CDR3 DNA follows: TGTGCCAGCGGCTTAGACTATATTTTGGGACTATCGAACGAGCAGTACTTC.

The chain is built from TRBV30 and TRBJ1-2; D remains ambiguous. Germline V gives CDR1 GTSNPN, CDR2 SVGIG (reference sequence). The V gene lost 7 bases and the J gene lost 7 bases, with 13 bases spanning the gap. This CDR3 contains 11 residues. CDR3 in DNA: TGTGCCTCGTTCGGCGGGCTTGGCTACACCTTC. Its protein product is CASFGGLGYTF.

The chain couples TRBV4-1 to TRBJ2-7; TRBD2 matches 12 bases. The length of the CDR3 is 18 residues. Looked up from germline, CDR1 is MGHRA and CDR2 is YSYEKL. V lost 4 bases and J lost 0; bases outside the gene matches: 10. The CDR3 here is CASSRSLAGGSDSYEQYF. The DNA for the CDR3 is TGCGCCAGCAGCCGCTCACTAGCGGGGGGTAGTGACTCCTACGAGCAGTACTTC.

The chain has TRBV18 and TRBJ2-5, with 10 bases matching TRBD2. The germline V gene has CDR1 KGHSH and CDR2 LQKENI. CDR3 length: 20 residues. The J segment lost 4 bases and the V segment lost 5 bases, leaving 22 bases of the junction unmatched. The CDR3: CASSTLIAGGTEIMRETQYF. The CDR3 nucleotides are TGTGCCAGCTCAACGCTGATAGCGGGGGGAACTGAAATAATGAGAGAGACCCAGTACTTC.

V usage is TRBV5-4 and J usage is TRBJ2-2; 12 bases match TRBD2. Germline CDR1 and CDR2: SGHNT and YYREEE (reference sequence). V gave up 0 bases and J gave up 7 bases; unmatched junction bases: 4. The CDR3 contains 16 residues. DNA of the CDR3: TGTGCCAGCAGCTTGGCCGCTAGCGGGGGGGACGGGGAGCTGTTTTTT. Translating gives CASSLAASGGDGELFF.